Sequencing of this T cell receptor beta chain was carried out in a study of human T cells and chemical hapten exposure. Time point in this sample: pre-sensitization, week 0. Treatment in this sample: therapeutic diphenylcyclopropenone sensitization with weekly scalp DPC. V was cut by 6 bases and J by 1 base, with 8 bases left in between. Germline CDR1 and CDR2: SEHNR and FQNEAQ (reference sequence). CDR3 length: 13 amino acids. This clonotype was picked up many times. One entry per CDR3 protein, called by TCRdb with MiXCR from the RACE reads. The table lists approximately 400,000 distinct CDR3 sequences, approximately 5% of them singletons.

V usage is TRBV7-9 and J usage is TRBJ2-3, with D tentatively TRBD2 (5 bases). This sample comprised whole blood, obtained in connection with sensitization to the hapten diphenylcyclopropenone (DPC). The origin of this receptor is a woman aged 50 to 60 with alopecia areata. Some clones in this sample may be carry-over from other donors' samples. As DNA, the CDR3 is TGTGCCAGCAGTTGGACTGGCACAGATACGCAGTATTTT. Translated, it gives CASSWTGTDTQYF.